The 21 T cell receptor beta chains presented below share a single source sample, sequenced in a study of cytomegalovirus exposure and HLA in healthy donors. The PCR employed 60 Vbeta primers together with 13 Jbeta primers. Only in-frame clones appear in the TCRdb table, and some are missing; sequencing was by immunoSEQ multiplex PCR. The sample includes about 120,000 clones, over 65% seen only once; the top ten take roughly 3.5%. The sample was PBMCs. The receptors stem from a woman between 25 and 40 years old in good health and CMV-seropositive.

The rearrangement links TRBV6-1 to TRBJ1-2; no clear D. The CDR3 extends over 14 amino acids. Germline V CDR1 and CDR2: MNHNS, SASEGT. V was shortened by 2 bases and J by 5 bases, with 12 bases between the two germline ends. CDR3 in DNA: TGTGCCAGCAGTGAACCAGGTCGATCTTATGGCTACACCTTC. This sequence encodes CASSEPGRSYGYTF.

The rearrangement links TRBV6-5 to TRBJ2-3; 11 bases line up with TRBD2. V was pared by 0 bases and J by 11 bases, with 7 bases of the junction left unmatched. The germline CDR1 and CDR2 sequences are MNHEY and SVGAGI. The length of the CDR3 is 15 residues. DNA of the CDR3: TGTGCCAGCAGTTACTCGGTGACTAGCGGGACGGAGCAGTATTTT. It encodes CASSYSVTSGTEQYF.

The CDR3 sequence is CASSPYRETYEQYF. The CDR3 DNA is TGTGCCAGCAGTCCGTACAGGGAGACCTACGAGCAGTACTTC. The chain combines TRBV28 with TRBJ2-7, with D perhaps matching TRBD1 (6 bases). The CDR3 totals 14 residues. In germline, CDR1 is MDHEN, CDR2 SYDVKM. The V end was cut by 5 bases, the J end by 2 bases, with 13 bases between.

The chain combines TRBV5-5 with TRBJ1-1; D gene uncertain. This CDR3 is 14 amino acids long. V shed 6 bases and J shed 0 bases, with 12 bases lying between them. Germline V lookup: CDR1 SGHKS, CDR2 YYEKEE (reference sequence). In nucleotides, the CDR3 is TGTGCCAGCACCTTAACAGCTATGAACACTGAAGCTTTCTTT. As protein: CASTLTAMNTEAFF.

The J gene is TRBJ2-5, the V gene TRBV28; tentatively, D is TRBD2 (5 bases). The germline V and J ends were trimmed by 6 bases and 4 bases, with 9 bases remaining between them. Germline V lookup: CDR1 MDHEN, CDR2 SYDVKM. The CDR3 contains 12 residues. The CDR3 nucleotides read TGTGCCAGCAGCTCCGGACTAGAGACCCAGTACTTC. Translating it yields CASSSGLETQYF. The variable domain in full, completed from reference TRBV28 and TRBJ2-5, reads DVKVTQSSRYLVKRTGEKVFLECVQDMDHENMFWYRQDPGLGLRLIYFSYDVKMKEKGDIPEGYSVSREKKERFSLILESASTNQTSMYLCASSSGLETQYFGPGTRLLVL.

The V call is TRBV5-1, the J call TRBJ2-3, with 13 nucleotides matching TRBD2. Germline loops: CDR1 SGHRS, CDR2 YFSETQ. V lost 4 bases to trimming and J lost 2 bases; unmatched junction nucleotides: 7. This CDR3 comprises 17 residues. The CDR3 sequence is CASSPRLAGGVTDTQYF. CDR3 coding DNA: TGCGCCAGCAGCCCGCGACTAGCGGGGGGTGTCACAGATACGCAGTATTTT.

The rearrangement uses TRBV5-1 and TRBJ2-7, with D possibly TRBD2 on 5 matching bases. The CDR3 sequence is 13 residues long. Germline values: CDR1 SGHRS, CDR2 YFSETQ. V was pared by 3 bases and J by 7 bases, with 14 bases between. The CDR3 DNA follows: TGCGCCAGCAGCTCGACGGCCAGAGGGGAGCAGTACTTC. Protein product: CASSSTARGEQYF.

This chain connects TRBV9 to TRBJ2-1; 9 bases line up with TRBD2. CDR3 size: 16 residues. V lost 2 bases to trimming and J lost 0 bases; unmatched junction nucleotides: 3. Germline V CDR1 and CDR2: SGDLS, YYNGEE. CDR3 protein: CASSVSGGFSYNEQFF. For the CDR3, the DNA is TGTGCCAGCAGCGTTAGCGGGGGCTTCTCCTACAATGAGCAGTTCTTC. Looking up the rest from reference TRBV9 and TRBJ2-1 gives the full variable domain: DSGVTQTPKHLITATGQRVTLRCSPRSGDLSVYWYQQSLDQGLQFLIQYYNGEERAKGNILERFSAQQFPDLHSELNLSSLELGDSALYFCASSVSGGFSYNEQFFGPGTRLTVL.

This sequence joins TRBV7-7 and TRBJ2-1; no clear D gene. The CDR3 length is 14 residues. Germline loops: CDR1 SSHAT, CDR2 FNYEAQ (reference sequence). V was pared by 1 base and J by 5 bases, with 9 bases between. Written as DNA, the CDR3 is TGTGCCAGCAGCTTAGGTCTCACTGACAATGAGCAGTTCTTC. This codes for CASSLGLTDNEQFF.

The chain couples TRBV9 to TRBJ2-1; 7 nucleotides match TRBD2. The CDR3 consists of 13 residues. Unmatched junction bases numbered 7, after V lost 4 bases and J lost 9 bases. In germline, CDR1 is SGDLS, CDR2 YYNGEE. The chain's CDR3 is CASSLKTSREQFF. CDR3 sequence (DNA): TGTGCCAGCAGCCTCAAGACTAGCCGTGAGCAGTTCTTC.

The J gene is TRBJ2-1, the V gene TRBV2; no reliable D call. With 5 bases removed from V and 4 bases from J, the gap between germline ends came to 3 bases. There are 11 residues in the CDR3. Germline V CDR1 and CDR2: SNHLY, FYNNEI. In nucleotides, the CDR3 is TGTGCCAGCAGTCTTTACAATGAGCAGTTCTTC. The encoded protein is CASSLYNEQFF.

This clone was recorded once. At one of its ends the junction is not consistent with the germline gene, which may arise from a read error. This CDR3 is also generated by other DNA sequences in the sample. The J gene is TRBJ1-2, the V gene TRBV29-1; D gene ambiguous. Germline V CDR1 and CDR2: SQVTM, ANQGSEA. The CDR3 has 13 residues. This CDR3 reads CSVESGAAYGYTF. CDR3 sequence (DNA): TGCAGCGTTGAGAGCGGAGCCGCTTATGGCTACACTTTC.

The J gene is TRBJ2-3, the V gene TRBV6-1, with 7 bases fitting TRBD2. V gave up 2 bases and J gave up 4 bases; unmatched junction bases: 9. The CDR3 runs to 16 residues. From germline, CDR1 is MNHNS and CDR2 SASEGT. In DNA form, the CDR3 reads TGTGCCAGCAGTGAACCCATGGTCGCGGGGGCAGATACGCAGTATTTT. Its translation is CASSEPMVAGADTQYF.

This rearrangement joins TRBV7-9 to TRBJ2-3; 9 nucleotides agree with TRBD2. Germline V gives CDR1 SEHNR, CDR2 FQNEAQ (reference sequence). The CDR3 runs to 16 residues. The V and J ends lost 5 bases and 5 bases, in that order; junction bases with no gene match: 11. The CDR3 sequence: CASSSRGRGGGDTQYF. In DNA, the CDR3 is TGTGCCAGCAGCAGTCGTGGGCGGGGGGGCGGAGATACGCAGTATTTT. Filled out from reference TRBV7-9 and TRBJ2-3, the complete variable domain reads DTGVSQNPRHKITKRGQNVTFRCDPISEHNRLYWYRQTLGQGPEFLTYFQNEAQLEKSRLLSDRFSAERPKGSFSTLEIQRTEQGDSAMYLCASSSRGRGGGDTQYFGPGTRLTVL.

The rearrangement uses TRBV28 and TRBJ1-1; D perhaps matches TRBD1 (5 bases). The V and J ends lost 0 bases and 3 bases respectively, with 8 bases between them. The germline gives CDR1 MDHEN, CDR2 SYDVKM. This CDR3 contains 14 residues. CDR3 region: CASSLWGGDTEAFF. The DNA of the CDR3 is TGTGCCAGCAGTTTATGGGGGGGAGACACTGAAGCTTTCTTT.

This clone was picked up one time. The J gene is TRBJ1-2, the V gene TRBV10-3; 9 bases map to TRBD1. The CDR3 runs 16 residues. CDR1 and CDR2 (germline): ENHRY, SYGVKD. The junction had 13 bases not matched to a gene; V was cut back by 3 bases and J by 8 bases. CDR3 in DNA: TGTGCCATCAGTGAACGCGGACAGGGGTTTGGAGGCGGCTACACCTTC. It is translated as CAISERGQGFGGGYTF.

The chain is built from TRBV12-5 and TRBJ2-2; 10 positions agree with TRBD1. Trimming removed 3 bases from V and 7 bases from J; junction bases left unmatched: 5. Germline assignment: CDR1 LGHNT and CDR2 FRNRAP. This CDR3 is 15 amino acids long. CDR3 in DNA: TGTGCTAGTGGTTTCCGACAGGGGGCTTTCGGGGAGCTGTTTTTT. Residues: CASGFRQGAFGELFF. The variable domain in full, with the rest retrieved from reference TRBV12-5 and TRBJ2-2, is DARVTQTPRHKVTEMGQEVTMRCQPILGHNTVFWYRQTMMQGLELLAYFRNRAPLDDSGMPKDRFSAEMPDATLATLKIQPSEPRDSAVYFCASGFRQGAFGELFFGEGSRLTVL.

This clone was picked up one time. V gene TRBV9 combines with J gene TRBJ2-6; 8 nucleotides line up with TRBD1. The CDR3 extends over 17 amino acids. CDR1 SGDLS and CDR2 YYNGEE come from the germline V gene. Trimming cost V 0 bases and J 3 bases; bases outside gene matches: 5. Here the CDR3 reads CASSVASGGFGANVLTF. The CDR3 nucleotides are TGTGCCAGCAGCGTAGCTTCAGGGGGCTTTGGGGCCAACGTCCTGACTTTC.

The chain uses TRBV7-2 and TRBJ2-7; TRBD2 is a possible D gene (5 bases). The CDR3 length is 16 residues. Trimming took off 4 bases at V and 4 bases at J, with 20 bases between the two ends. Germline values: CDR1 SGHTA, CDR2 FQGNSA. The CDR3 here is CASSSSSRTPTYEQYF. CDR3 bases: TGTGCCAGCAGCTCGAGTTCTCGGACTCCCACTTACGAGCAGTACTTC.

The chain is built from TRBV27 and TRBJ2-7; 7 nucleotides line up with TRBD1. This CDR3 is 15 amino acids long. The junction had 3 bases not matched to a gene; V was cut back by 0 bases and J by 1 base. CDR1 is MNHEY and CDR2 is SMNVEV in the germline V gene (reference sequence). The DNA for the CDR3 is TGTGCCAGCAGTTTATCGGGACAGCTGTCCTACGAGCAGTACTTC. Its translation is CASSLSGQLSYEQYF.

There are a few counts of this clone. The chain recombines TRBV18 with TRBJ2-1, with D tentatively TRBD1 (6 bases). The CDR3 sequence is 14 residues long. Germline V gene lookup returns CDR1 KGHSH and CDR2 LQKENI. Deletions cut 3 bases from V and 6 bases from J, with 12 bases between. CDR3 DNA sequence: TGTGCCAGCTCACCGAAGGGGGTGGGCAATGAGCAGTTCTTC. This translates into CASSPKGVGNEQFF. The complete variable domain, with remaining parts taken from reference TRBV18 and TRBJ2-1, reads NAGVMQNPRHLVRRRGQEARLRCSPMKGHSHVYWYRQLPEEGLKFMVYLQKENIIDESGMPKERFSAEFPKEGPSILRIQQVVRGDSAAYFCASSPKGVGNEQFFGPGTRLTVL.